The 6 T cell receptor beta chains reported below all come from one sample, sequenced in a study of blood T cell repertoires in COVID-19. Clones were read by immunoSEQ multiplex PCR, and TCRdb kept only the in-frame ones, dropping some. This sample carries 100,000 to 150,000 clones, 75% to 90% of them seen once, and the ten largest clones take under 35%. Input material: peripheral blood. The receptors come from a man aged 65-85 years with active or convalescent COVID-19.

The rearrangement joins TRBV10-2 to TRBJ2-7, with D perhaps TRBD2 (6 bases). This CDR3 region has 13 residues. Germline V gene sequence: CDR1 WSHSY, CDR2 SAAADI. Trimming removed 8 bases from V and 6 bases from J, with 17 bases in between. The CDR3 DNA reads as TGCGCCAGCGGTGGGACGCCCGGGGGCGAGCAGTACTTC. Protein product: CASGGTPGGEQYF.

This clone was seen once. This rearrangement joins TRBV2 to TRBJ2-4; no firm D call. The germline CDR1 and CDR2 sequences are SNHLY and FYNNEI. V was trimmed by 7 bases and J by 3 bases, leaving 7 bases between them. The CDR3 has 12 amino acids. The CDR3, as DNA: TGTGCCAGCATGGCGGACAAAAACATTCAGTACTTC. The encoded protein is CASMADKNIQYF.

V is TRBV18 and J is TRBJ1-6; D not resolved. V was pared by 4 bases and J by 7 bases, with 14 bases between. This CDR3 is built from 15 residues. Germline-derived CDR1 and CDR2 are KGHSH and LQKENI. The DNA of the CDR3 is TGTGCCAGCTCACGCGAGGCCCTCGGGAATTCACCCCTCCACTTT. It yields the protein CASSREALGNSPLHF.

This rearrangement joins TRBV29-1 to TRBJ2-7; D is perhaps TRBD2 (6 bases). The V gene lost 7 bases and the J gene lost 2 bases, with 15 bases spanning the gap. CDR3 length: 13 amino acids. Germline CDR1 and CDR2: SQVTM and ANQGSEA. For the CDR3, the DNA is TGCAGCGCCCGGCGGGAAATGGCCTACGAGCAGTACTTC. Its translation is CSARREMAYEQYF.

The chain links TRBV9 to TRBJ2-7; D might be TRBD1 (6 bases). V gave up 0 bases and J gave up 0 bases, with 10 bases separating them. The CDR3 spans 15 residues. Germline CDR1 is SGDLS and CDR2 is YYNGEE. The CDR3 loop is CASSVATGPSYEQYF. DNA of the CDR3: TGTGCCAGCAGCGTAGCTACAGGGCCCTCCTACGAGCAGTACTTC.

This chain uses TRBV18 with TRBJ1-4, with 7 bases that match TRBD1. Trimming cost V 2 bases and J 7 bases; bases outside gene matches: 7. The CDR3 is made up of 15 amino acids. Germline loops: CDR1 KGHSH, CDR2 LQKENI. In nucleotides, the CDR3 is TGTGCCAGCTCACCATACAGGGACAGAGGTGAAAAACTGTTTTTT. It codes for CASSPYRDRGEKLFF.